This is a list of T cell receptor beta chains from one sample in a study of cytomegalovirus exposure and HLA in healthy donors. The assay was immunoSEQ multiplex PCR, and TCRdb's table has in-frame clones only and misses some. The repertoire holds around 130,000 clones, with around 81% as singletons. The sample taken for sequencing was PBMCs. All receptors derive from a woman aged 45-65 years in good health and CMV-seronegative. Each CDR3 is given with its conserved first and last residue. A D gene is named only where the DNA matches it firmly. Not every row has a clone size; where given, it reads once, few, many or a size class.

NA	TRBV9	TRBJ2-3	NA	CASSVGEGGTDTQYF	TGTGCCAGCAGCGTAGGGGAGGGGGGCACAGATACGCAGTATTTT
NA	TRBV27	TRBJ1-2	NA	CASRQKSQGPYGYTF	TGTGCCAGCAGACAAAAAAGTCAGGGCCCCTATGGCTACACCTTC
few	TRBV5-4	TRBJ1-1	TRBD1	CASSLAGTGQSMNTEAFF	TGTGCCAGCAGCTTGGCCGGGACAGGGCAGTCGATGAACACTGAAGCTTTCTTT
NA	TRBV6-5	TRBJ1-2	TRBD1	CASSYQGARYGYTF	TGTGCCAGCAGTTACCAGGGGGCGCGCTATGGCTACACCTTC
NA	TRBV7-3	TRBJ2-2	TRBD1	CASSLDRGPSNTGELFF	TGTGCCAGCAGCTTGGACAGGGGGCCTTCGAACACCGGGGAGCTGTTTTTT
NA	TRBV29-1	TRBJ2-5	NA	CSVEEFRQIGQETQYF	TGCAGCGTTGAAGAGTTTCGACAGATCGGGCAAGAGACCCAGTACTTC
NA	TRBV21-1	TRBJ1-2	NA	CASSKRQGGSGSYTF	TGTGCCAGCAGCAAACGACAGGGGGGGTCGGGAAGCTACACCTTC
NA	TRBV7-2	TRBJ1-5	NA	CASSWAGLSNQPQHF	TGTGCCAGCAGCTGGGCGGGGCTTAGCAATCAGCCCCAGCATTTT
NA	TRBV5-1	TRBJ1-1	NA	CASSLVRGAHTEAFF	TGCGCCAGCAGCTTGGTACGGGGGGCGCACACTGAAGCTTTCTTT
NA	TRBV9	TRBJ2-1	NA	CASSRVSNNEQFF	TGTGCCAGCAGTCGGGTATCCAACAATGAGCAGTTCTTC
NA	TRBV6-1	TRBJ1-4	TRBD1	CASRHGQGGNEKLFF	TGTGCCAGCAGGCACGGACAGGGGGGTAATGAAAAACTGTTTTTT
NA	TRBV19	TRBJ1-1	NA	CASSIARDTEAFF	TGTGCCAGTAGTATAGCCAGGGACACTGAAGCTTTCTTT
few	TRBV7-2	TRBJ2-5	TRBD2	CASSLPRGLAPAQETQYF	TGTGCCAGCAGCCTCCCTCGGGGACTAGCGCCCGCCCAAGAGACCCAGTACTTC
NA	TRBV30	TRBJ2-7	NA	CAWSVLRTAAGGQYF	TGTGCCTGGAGTGTACTCCGGACAGCAGCCGGCGGGCAGTACTTC
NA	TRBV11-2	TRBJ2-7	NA	CASSLEGTQYEQYF	TGTGCCAGCAGCTTAGAGGGGACACAGTACGAGCAGTACTTC
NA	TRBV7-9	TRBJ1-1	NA	CASSLLTLRSEAFF	TGTGCCAGCAGCTTACTAACTTTACGTTCGGAAGCTTTCTTT
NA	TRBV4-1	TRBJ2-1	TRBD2	CASSQDMSGDSSYNEQFF	TGCGCCAGCAGCCAAGATATGAGCGGGGATAGCTCCTACAATGAGCAGTTCTTC
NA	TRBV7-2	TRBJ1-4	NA	CASSSLRGLGVFF	TGTGCCAGCAGCTCCCTTCGGGGACTCGGGGTGTTTTTT
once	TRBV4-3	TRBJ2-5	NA	CASSQDHGLPTETQYF	TGCGCCAGCAGCCAAGATCATGGACTTCCTACGGAGACCCAGTACTTC
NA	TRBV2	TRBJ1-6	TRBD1	CASSEDRVSGSPLHF	TGTGCCAGCAGTGAGGACAGGGTGTCAGGGTCACCCCTCCACTTT
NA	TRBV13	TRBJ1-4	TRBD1	CASSSTGQGANEKLFF	TGTGCCAGCAGCTCCACGGGACAGGGGGCTAATGAAAAACTGTTTTTT
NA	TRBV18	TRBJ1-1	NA	CASSPDPTGEAFF	TGTGCCAGCTCACCAGACCCGACGGGTGAAGCTTTCTTT
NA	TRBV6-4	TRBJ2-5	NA	CASSAGERETQYF	TGTGCCAGCAGTGCGGGGGAGAGGGAGACCCAGTACTTC
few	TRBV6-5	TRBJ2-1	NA	CASSYLRSRGSLFF	TGTGCCAGCAGTTACCTCCGGAGTAGAGGAAGTCTGTTCTTC
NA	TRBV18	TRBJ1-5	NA	CASSPNSSNQPQHF	TGTGCCAGCTCACCAAACAGCAGCAATCAGCCCCAGCATTTT
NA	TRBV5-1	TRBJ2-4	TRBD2	CASSPAGGKAKNIQYF	TGCGCCAGCAGCCCCGCCGGGGGGAAGGCCAAAAACATTCAGTACTTC
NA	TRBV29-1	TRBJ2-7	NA	CSVGEVYEQYF	TGCAGCGTTGGAGAGGTTTACGAGCAGTACTTC
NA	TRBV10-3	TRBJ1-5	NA	CAISEGQKGSNQPQHF	TGTGCCATCAGTGAGGGACAGAAAGGGAGCAATCAGCCCCAGCATTTT
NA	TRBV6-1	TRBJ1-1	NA	CASSEAIRGARTEAFF	TGTGCCAGCAGTGAAGCAATTCGGGGGGCGAGGACTGAAGCTTTCTTT
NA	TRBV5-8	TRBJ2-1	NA	CASSFGGSYNEQFF	TGTGCCAGCAGCTTTGGAGGGTCCTACAATGAGCAGTTCTTC
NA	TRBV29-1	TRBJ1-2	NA	CSVQPTANYGYTF	TGCAGCGTTCAACCAACAGCAAACTATGGCTACACCTTC
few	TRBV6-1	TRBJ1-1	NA	CASGRTVDSEAFF	TGTGCCAGCGGCCGGACCGTCGACAGCGAGGCTTTCTTT
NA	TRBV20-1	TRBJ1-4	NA	CSAEGRGQLFF	TGCAGTGCTGAAGGCAGAGGGCAACTGTTTTTT
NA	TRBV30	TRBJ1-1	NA	CACDRTPNTEAFF	TGTGCCTGTGATCGGACACCGAACACTGAAGCTTTCTTT
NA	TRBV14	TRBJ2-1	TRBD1	CASSLYRGQGTSYNEQFF	TGTGCCAGCAGCCTCTACAGGGGACAGGGGACCTCCTACAATGAGCAGTTCTTC
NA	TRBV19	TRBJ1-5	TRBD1	CASSRDRGSVQPQHF	TGTGCCAGTAGTCGGGACAGGGGTTCCGTCCAGCCCCAGCATTTT
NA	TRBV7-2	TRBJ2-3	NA	CASSLGRRDTQYF	TGTGCCAGCAGCTTAGGGCGGCGAGATACGCAGTATTTT
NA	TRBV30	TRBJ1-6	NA	CASGVRNSPLHF	TGTGCCAGCGGGGTAAGGAATTCACCCCTCCACTTT
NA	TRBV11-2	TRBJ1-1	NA	CASSLETGEAFF	TGTGCCAGCAGCTTAGAGACGGGGGAAGCTTTCTTT
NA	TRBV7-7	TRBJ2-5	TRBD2	CASSSGTSGAMGTQYF	TGTGCTAGCAGCTCCGGGACTAGCGGGGCCATGGGGACCCAGTACTTC
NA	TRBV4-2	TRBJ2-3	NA	CASSQAGKVSEGSTDTQYF	TGTGCCAGCAGCCAAGCCGGAAAAGTCAGTGAGGGTTCCACAGATACGCAGTATTTT
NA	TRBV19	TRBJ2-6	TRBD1	CASSVSGTGPSGANVLTF	TGTGCCAGTAGTGTCTCCGGGACAGGGCCTTCTGGGGCCAACGTCCTGACTTTC
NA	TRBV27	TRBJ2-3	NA	CASSVAVSTDTQYF	TGTGCCAGCAGTGTAGCGGTTTCCACAGATACGCAGTATTTT
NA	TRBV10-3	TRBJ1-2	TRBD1	CAISESRQGINYGYTF	TGTGCCATCAGTGAGTCGCGACAGGGTATTAACTATGGCTACACCTTC
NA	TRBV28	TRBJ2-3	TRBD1	CASSLSGQGFTDTQYF	TGTGCCAGCAGTTTATCGGGACAGGGGTTTACAGATACGCAGTATTTT
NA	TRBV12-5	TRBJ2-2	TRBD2	CASGLEQAGVGPTGELFF	TGTGCTAGTGGTTTGGAGCAAGCGGGAGTTGGTCCCACCGGGGAGCTGTTTTTT
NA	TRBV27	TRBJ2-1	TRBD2	CASSPLGAGEDEQFF	TGTGCCAGCAGCCCACTGGGAGCGGGAGAAGATGAGCAGTTCTTC
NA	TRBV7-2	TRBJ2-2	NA	CASTQTGELFF	TGTGCCAGCACCCAAACCGGGGAGCTGTTTTTT
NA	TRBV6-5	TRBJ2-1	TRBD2	CASSLAGAYNEQFF	TGTGCCAGCAGTTTGGCGGGAGCCTACAATGAGCAGTTCTTC
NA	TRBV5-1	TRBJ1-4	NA	CASSLEGTRGNEKLFF	TGCGCCAGCAGCTTGGAGGGGACACGCGGAAATGAAAAACTGTTTTTT